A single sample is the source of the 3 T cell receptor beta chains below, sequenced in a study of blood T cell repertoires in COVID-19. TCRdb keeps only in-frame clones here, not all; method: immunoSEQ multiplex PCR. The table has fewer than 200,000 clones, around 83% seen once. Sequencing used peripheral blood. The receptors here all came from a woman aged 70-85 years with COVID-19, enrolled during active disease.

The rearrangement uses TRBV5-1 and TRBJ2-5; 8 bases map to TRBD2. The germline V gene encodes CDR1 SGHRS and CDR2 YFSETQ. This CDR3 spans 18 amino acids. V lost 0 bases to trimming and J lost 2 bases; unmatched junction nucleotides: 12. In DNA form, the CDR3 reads TGCGCCAGCAGCTTGGCGTTATGGGGGGCTAGCGGGCAAGAGACCCAGTACTTC. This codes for CASSLALWGASGQETQYF.

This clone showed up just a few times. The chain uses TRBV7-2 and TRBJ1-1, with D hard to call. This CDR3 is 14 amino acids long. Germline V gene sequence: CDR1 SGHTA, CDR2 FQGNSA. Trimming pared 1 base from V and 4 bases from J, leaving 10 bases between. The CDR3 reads CASSLGPRGTEAFF. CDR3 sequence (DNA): TGTGCCAGCAGCTTAGGTCCGCGAGGCACTGAAGCTTTCTTT.

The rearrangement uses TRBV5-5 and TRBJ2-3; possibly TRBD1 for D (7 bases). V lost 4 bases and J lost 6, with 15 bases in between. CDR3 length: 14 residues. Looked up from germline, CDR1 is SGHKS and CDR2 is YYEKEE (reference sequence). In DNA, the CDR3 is TGTGCCAGCAGCATTCAGGGGGGCCGGGATACGCAGTATTTT. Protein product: CASSIQGGRDTQYF. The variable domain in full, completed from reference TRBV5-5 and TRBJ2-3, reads DAGVTQSPTHLIKTRGQQVTLRCSPISGHKSVSWYQQVLGQGPQFIFQYYEKEERGRGNFPDRFSARQFPNYSSELNVNALLLGDSALYLCASSIQGGRDTQYFGPGTRLTVL.